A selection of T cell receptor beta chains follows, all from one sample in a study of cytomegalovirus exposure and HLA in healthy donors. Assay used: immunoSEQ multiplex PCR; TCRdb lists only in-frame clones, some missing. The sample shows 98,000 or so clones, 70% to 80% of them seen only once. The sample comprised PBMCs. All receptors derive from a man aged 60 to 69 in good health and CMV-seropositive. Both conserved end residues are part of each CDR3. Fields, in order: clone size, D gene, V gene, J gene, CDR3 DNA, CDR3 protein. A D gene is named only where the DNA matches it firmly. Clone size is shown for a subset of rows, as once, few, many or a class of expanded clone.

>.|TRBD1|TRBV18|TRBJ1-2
TGTGCCAGCTCACCCCAGGACAGGGCCTATGGCTACACCTTC
CASSPQDRAYGYTF
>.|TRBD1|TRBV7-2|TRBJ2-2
TGTGCCAGCAGCTTGGACAGGGTGAACACCGGGGAGCTGTTTTTT
CASSLDRVNTGELFF
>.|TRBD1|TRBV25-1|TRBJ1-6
TGTGCCAGCAGTCAGGGGGCCCATAATTCACCCCTCCACTTT
CASSQGAHNSPLHF
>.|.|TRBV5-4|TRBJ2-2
TGTGCCAGCAGCCCTCGGGGTTCCGGGGAGCTGTTTTTT
CASSPRGSGELFF
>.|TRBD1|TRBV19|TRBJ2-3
TGTGCCAGTAGAGGGACAGAAATCACCACAGATACGCAGTATTTT
CASRGTEITTDTQYF
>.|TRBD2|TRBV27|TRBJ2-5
TGTGCCAGCAGTTTTCAGCGGGGGGAGCAAGAGACCCAGTACTTC
CASSFQRGEQETQYF
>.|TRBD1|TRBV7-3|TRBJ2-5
TGTGCCAGCAGCCTGGGACGAGGGGGCGCAGAGACCCAGTACTTC
CASSLGRGGAETQYF
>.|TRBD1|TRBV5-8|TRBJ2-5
TGTGCCAGCAGCCGAGGAGGACAGGGGGCTTGGGAGACCCAGTACTTC
CASSRGGQGAWETQYF
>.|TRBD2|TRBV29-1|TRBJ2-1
TGCAGCGTTGATCGGGTAGCGGGGGGGCGGGGTGAGCAGTTCTTC
CSVDRVAGGRGEQFF
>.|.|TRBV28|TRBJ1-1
TGTGCCAGCAGTTTGACCCGGACAACTGAAGCTTTCTTT
CASSLTRTTEAFF
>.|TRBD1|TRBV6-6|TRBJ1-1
TGTGCCAGCAGTTCCGGGACAGGGTTTTTAGGAGCTTTCTTT
CASSSGTGFLGAFF
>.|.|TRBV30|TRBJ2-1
TGTGCCTGGAGTGCCCGTGCAGGGCCTAAGGATGAGCAGTTCTTC
CAWSARAGPKDEQFF
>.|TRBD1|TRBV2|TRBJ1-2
TGTGCCAGCGGTGGACAGGGGGTCGGTGGCTACACCTTC
CASGGQGVGGYTF
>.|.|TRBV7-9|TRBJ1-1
TGTGCCAGCAGCTTAGGCGGCCCAGAAGCTTTCTTT
CASSLGGPEAFF
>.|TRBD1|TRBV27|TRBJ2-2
TGTGCCAGCAGTTTATGGCCCGGACAGGGAAGCGGGGAGCTGTTTTTT
CASSLWPGQGSGELFF
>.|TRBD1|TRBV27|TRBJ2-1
TGTGCCACCACCGGGACAGGGTGGGGGGGTGAGCAGTTCTTC
CATTGTGWGGEQFF
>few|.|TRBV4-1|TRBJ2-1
TGCGCCAGCAGCCAAGTCGAGGGCCGGTACAATGAGCAGTTCTTC
CASSQVEGRYNEQFF
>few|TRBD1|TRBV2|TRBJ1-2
TGTGCCAGCAAAAACTCGGGACAGCTAGGGGGTGGCTACACCTTC
CASKNSGQLGGGYTF
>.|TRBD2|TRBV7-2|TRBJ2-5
TGTGCCAGCAGCTTCGGGACTAGCGGGGGGCCGTGGGAGACCCAGTACTTC
CASSFGTSGGPWETQYF
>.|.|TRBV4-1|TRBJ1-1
TGCGCCAGCAACCACCCCGGGGGTCTTACTGAAGCTTTCTTT
CASNHPGGLTEAFF
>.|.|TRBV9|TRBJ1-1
TGTGCCAGCAGCCCCGGGGGGAAGCCTGAAGCTTTCTTT
CASSPGGKPEAFF
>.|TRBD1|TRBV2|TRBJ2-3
TGTGCCAGCAGTACCGGGACAGGGAGCACAGATACGCAGTATTTT
CASSTGTGSTDTQYF
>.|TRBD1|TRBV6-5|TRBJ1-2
TGTGCCAGCAGTTACTTGACAGGGTCTGGCTACACCTTC
CASSYLTGSGYTF
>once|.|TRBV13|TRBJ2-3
TGTGCCAGCAGCGGCGGGGGCCCCTGGGCAGATACGCAGTATTTT
CASSGGGPWADTQYF
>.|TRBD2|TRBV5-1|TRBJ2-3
TGCGCCAGCAGCTTGAGGCTAGCGGGGGCTGCAGATACGCAGTATTTT
CASSLRLAGAADTQYF
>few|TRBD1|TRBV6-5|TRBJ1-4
TGTGCCAGCAGTTACTCCGGGACAGGTGTAAAACTGTTTTTT
CASSYSGTGVKLFF
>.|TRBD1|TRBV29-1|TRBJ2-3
TGCAGCGTTGCCCGGACAGGGTCCCAGTATTTT
CSVARTGSQYF
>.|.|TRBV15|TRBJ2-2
TGTGCCACCAGCAGAGAAGGTTGGACAGCTATACACGGTGGAGCCGGGGAGCTGTTTTTT
CATSREGWTAIHGGAGELFF
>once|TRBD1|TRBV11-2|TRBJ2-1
TGTGCCAGCAGCTTGACCGGGACAGGAATGAATGAGCAGTTCTTC
CASSLTGTGMNEQFF
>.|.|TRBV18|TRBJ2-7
TGTGCCAGCTCACCACAGGGCCTTCGGACAGTTCTCTCCTACGAGCAGTACTTC
CASSPQGLRTVLSYEQYF
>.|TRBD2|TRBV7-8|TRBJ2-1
TGTGCCAGCAGCTTAGTGCGGGGGGGATTCTACAATGAGCAGTTCTTC
CASSLVRGGFYNEQFF
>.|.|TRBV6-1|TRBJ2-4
TGTGCCAGCAGTGTTCTCAGGGGAGAAGGCATTCAGTACTTC
CASSVLRGEGIQYF
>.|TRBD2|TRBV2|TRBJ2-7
TGTGCCAGCAGTGATTGGACTAGCGGGGGTTACGAGCAGTACTTC
CASSDWTSGGYEQYF
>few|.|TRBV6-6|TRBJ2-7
TGTGCCAGCAGTTACAGGGAGACCGAGCAGTACTTC
CASSYRETEQYF
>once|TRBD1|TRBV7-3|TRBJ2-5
TGTGCCAGCGGGACAGGGGGGAACCAAGAGACCCAGTACTTC
CASGTGGNQETQYF
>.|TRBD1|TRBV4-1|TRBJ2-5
TGCGCCAGCAGCCAAGGATCCGGACAGGGGGAGAAGACCCAGTACTTC
CASSQGSGQGEKTQYF
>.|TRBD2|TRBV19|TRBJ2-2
TGTGCCAGTAGGGAGCGGGGGGGCTACGGGGAGCTGTTTTTT
CASRERGGYGELFF
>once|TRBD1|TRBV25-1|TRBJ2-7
TGTGCCAGCAGTGAATGGACAGGGAAAAATCCCTACGAGCAGTACTTC
CASSEWTGKNPYEQYF
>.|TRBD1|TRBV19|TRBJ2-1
TGTGCCAGTAGTAGACAGGGCAACTCCTACAATGAGCAGTTCTTC
CASSRQGNSYNEQFF
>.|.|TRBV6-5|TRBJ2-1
TGTGCCAGCAGTTACTCAACAGGCACCAATGAGCAGTTCTTC
CASSYSTGTNEQFF
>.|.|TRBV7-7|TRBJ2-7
TGTGCTAGCAGCTTAGCCTCAGGGGGGTGGCAGTACTTC
CASSLASGGWQYF
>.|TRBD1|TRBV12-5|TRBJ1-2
TGTGCTAGTGGTTTGCGGACAGGGGTTAGTGGCTACACCTTC
CASGLRTGVSGYTF
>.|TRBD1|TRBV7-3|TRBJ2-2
TGTGCCAGCAGCTGGACAGGGGGGAACACCGGGGAGCTGTTTTTT
CASSWTGGNTGELFF
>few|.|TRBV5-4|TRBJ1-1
TGTGCCAGCAGCATAGGGGGGGTAGGGGATTTCTTT
CASSIGGVGDFF
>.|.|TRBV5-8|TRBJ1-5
TGTGCCAGCAGCTTGGGAACCCTCGAGGGCAATCAGCCCCAGCATTTT
CASSLGTLEGNQPQHF
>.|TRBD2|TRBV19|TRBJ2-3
TGTGCCAGTAGTACCCGAACCGGGGGGGGAACACACACAGATACGCAGTATTTT
CASSTRTGGGTHTDTQYF
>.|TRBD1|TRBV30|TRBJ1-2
TGTGCCTGTACACAGGGGGCTGGTGGCTACACCTTC
CACTQGAGGYTF
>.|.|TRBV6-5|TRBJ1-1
TGTGCCAGCAGTTCCATGGACATGTGGGGAGCTTTCTTT
CASSSMDMWGAFF
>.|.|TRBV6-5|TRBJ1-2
TGTGCCAGCAGTTACTCGGCCAGGGACTATGGCTACACCTTC
CASSYSARDYGYTF